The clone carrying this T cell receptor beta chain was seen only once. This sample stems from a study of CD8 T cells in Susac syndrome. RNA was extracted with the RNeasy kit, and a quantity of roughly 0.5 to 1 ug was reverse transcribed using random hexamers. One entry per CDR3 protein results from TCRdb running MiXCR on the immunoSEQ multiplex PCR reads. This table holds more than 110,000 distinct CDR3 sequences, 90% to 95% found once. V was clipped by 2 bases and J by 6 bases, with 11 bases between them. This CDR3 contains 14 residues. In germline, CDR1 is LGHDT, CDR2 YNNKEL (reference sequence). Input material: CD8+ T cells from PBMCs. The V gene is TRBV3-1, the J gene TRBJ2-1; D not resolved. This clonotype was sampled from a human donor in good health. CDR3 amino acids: CASSQPQEPNEQFF. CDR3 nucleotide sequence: TGTGCCAGCAGCCAACCGCAGGAACCCAATGAGCAGTTCTTC.